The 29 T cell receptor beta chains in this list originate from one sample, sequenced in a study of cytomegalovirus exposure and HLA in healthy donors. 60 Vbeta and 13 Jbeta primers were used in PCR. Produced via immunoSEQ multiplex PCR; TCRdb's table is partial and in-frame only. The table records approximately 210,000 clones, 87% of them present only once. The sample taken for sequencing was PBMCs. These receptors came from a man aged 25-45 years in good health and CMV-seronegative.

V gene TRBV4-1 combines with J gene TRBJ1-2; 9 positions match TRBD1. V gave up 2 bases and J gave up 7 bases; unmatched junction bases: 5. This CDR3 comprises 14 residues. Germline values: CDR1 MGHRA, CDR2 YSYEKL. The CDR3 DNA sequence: TGCGCCAGCAGCCAACAGGACAGGGGAGGTGGCTACACCTTC. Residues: CASSQQDRGGGYTF.

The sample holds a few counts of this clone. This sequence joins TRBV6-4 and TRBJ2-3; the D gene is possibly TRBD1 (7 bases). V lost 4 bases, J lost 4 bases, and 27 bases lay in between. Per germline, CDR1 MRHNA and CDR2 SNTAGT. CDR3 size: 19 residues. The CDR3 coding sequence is TGTGCCAGCAGTGCTTTCGGAGGGGGGACAGCCAATCGGCCAGATACGCAGTATTTT. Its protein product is CASSAFGGGTANRPDTQYF.

For the CDR3, the DNA is TGTGCCAGCAGCTTGGGCAGGGTCGGGGAGCTGTTTTTT. Amino acids: CASSLGRVGELFF. The chain carries TRBV5-4 and TRBJ2-2, with D perhaps TRBD1 (5 bases). Germline loops: CDR1 SGHNT, CDR2 YYREEE (reference sequence). CDR3 length: 13 amino acids. Deletions cut 0 bases from V and 7 bases from J, with 7 bases between. The complete variable domain, with remaining parts taken from reference TRBV5-4 and TRBJ2-2, reads ETGVTQSPTHLIKTRGQQVTLRCSSQSGHNTVSWYQQALGQGPQFIFQYYREEENGRGNFPPRFSGLQFPNYSSELNVNALELDDSALYLCASSLGRVGELFFGEGSRLTVL.

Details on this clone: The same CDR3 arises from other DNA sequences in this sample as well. The CDR3 DNA reads as TGTGCTAGTGGTTCATGGGACAGGGGTTTTAATGAGCAGTTCTTC. Translated: CASGSWDRGFNEQFF. The chain couples TRBV12-5 to TRBJ2-1, with 10 bases fitting TRBD1. Germline V CDR1 and CDR2: LGHNT, FRNRAP. This CDR3 contains 15 residues. Trimming took 4 bases from V and 7 from J; bases not matched to a gene: 7.

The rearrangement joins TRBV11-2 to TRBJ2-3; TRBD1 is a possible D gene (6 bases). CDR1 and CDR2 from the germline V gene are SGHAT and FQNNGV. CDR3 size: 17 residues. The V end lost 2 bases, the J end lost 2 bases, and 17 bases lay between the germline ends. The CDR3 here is CASSLMGAGTITDTQYF. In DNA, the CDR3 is TGTGCCAGCAGCTTAATGGGGGCAGGGACCATCACAGATACGCAGTATTTT.

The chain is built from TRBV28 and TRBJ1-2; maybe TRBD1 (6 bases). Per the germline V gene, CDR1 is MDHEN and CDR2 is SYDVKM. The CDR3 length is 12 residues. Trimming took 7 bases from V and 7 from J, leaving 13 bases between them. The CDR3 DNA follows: TGTGCCAGCACCGCTAACAGGGTTGGCTACACCTTC. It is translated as CASTANRVGYTF.

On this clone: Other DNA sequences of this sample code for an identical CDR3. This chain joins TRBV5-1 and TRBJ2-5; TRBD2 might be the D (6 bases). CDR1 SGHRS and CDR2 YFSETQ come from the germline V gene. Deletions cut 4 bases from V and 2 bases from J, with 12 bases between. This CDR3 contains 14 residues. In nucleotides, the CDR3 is TGCGCCAGCAGCCCCGGGACTGCGCAAGAGACCCAGTACTTC. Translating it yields CASSPGTAQETQYF.

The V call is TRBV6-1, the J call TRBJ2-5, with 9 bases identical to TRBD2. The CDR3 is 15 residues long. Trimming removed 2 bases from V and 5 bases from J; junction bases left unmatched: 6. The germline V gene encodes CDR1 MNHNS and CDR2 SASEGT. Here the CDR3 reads CASSEFSGGGETQYF. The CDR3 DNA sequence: TGTGCCAGCAGTGAATTTAGCGGGGGCGGGGAGACCCAGTACTTC.

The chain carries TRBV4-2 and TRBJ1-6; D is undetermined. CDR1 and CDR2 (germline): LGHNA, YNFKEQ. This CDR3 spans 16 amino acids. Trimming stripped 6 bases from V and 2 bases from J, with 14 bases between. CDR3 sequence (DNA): TGTGCCAGCAGTGGGCTCGGGGAACCCTATAATTCACCCCTCCACTTT. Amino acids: CASSGLGEPYNSPLHF.

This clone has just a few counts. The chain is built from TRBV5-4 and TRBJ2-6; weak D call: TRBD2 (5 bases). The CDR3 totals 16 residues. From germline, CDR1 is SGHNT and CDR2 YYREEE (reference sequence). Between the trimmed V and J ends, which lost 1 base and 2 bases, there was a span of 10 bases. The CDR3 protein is CASSLKSRAGANVLTF. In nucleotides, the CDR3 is TGTGCCAGCAGCTTGAAGTCGAGGGCTGGGGCCAACGTCCTGACTTTC.

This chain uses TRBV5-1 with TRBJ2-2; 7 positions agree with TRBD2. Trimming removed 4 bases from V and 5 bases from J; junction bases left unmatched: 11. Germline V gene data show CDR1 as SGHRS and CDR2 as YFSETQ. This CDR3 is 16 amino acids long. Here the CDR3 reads CASSPNLAEITGELFF. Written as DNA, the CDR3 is TGCGCCAGCAGCCCCAACCTAGCGGAGATAACCGGGGAGCTGTTTTTT.

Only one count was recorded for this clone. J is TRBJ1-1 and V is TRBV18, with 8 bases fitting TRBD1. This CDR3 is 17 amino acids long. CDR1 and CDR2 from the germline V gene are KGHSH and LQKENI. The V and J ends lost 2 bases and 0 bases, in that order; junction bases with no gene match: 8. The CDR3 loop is CASSPAGAGGLNTEAFF. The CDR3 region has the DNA TGTGCCAGCTCACCAGCGGGGGCAGGGGGCCTGAACACTGAAGCTTTCTTT.

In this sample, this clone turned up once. CDR3 DNA sequence: TGTGCCAGCAGCCGGGGACAGGGCTCCTACAATGAGCAGTTCTTC. Protein: CASSRGQGSYNEQFF. This sequence joins TRBV7-2 and TRBJ2-1; 9 bases are shared with TRBD1. The ends lost 5 bases at V and 0 bases at J; junction bases unmatched: 2. Per germline, CDR1 SGHTA and CDR2 FQGNSA. The CDR3 spans 15 residues.

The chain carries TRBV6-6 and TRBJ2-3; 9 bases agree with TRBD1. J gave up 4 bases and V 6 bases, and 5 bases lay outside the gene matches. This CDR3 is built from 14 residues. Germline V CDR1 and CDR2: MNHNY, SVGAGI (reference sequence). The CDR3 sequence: CASRGQGAPDTQYF. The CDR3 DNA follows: TGTGCCAGCAGGGGACAGGGAGCCCCAGATACGCAGTATTTT.

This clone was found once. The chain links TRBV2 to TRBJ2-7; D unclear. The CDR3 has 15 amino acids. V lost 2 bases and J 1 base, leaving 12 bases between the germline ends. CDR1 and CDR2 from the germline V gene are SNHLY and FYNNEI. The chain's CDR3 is CASSESLGLSYEQYF. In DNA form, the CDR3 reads TGTGCCAGCAGTGAAAGTTTGGGCCTATCCTACGAGCAGTACTTC.

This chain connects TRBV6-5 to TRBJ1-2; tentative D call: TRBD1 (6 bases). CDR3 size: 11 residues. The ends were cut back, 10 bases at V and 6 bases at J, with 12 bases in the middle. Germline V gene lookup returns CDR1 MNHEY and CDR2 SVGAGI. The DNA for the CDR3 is TGTGCCACCCACAGGGACCATGGCTACACCTTC. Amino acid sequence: CATHRDHGYTF.

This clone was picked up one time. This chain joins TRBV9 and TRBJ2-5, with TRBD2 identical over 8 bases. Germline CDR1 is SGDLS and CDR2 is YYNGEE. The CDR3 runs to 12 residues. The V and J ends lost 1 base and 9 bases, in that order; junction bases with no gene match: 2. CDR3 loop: CASSVRGGPQYF. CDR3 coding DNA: TGTGCCAGCAGCGTACGCGGGGGGCCCCAGTACTTC.

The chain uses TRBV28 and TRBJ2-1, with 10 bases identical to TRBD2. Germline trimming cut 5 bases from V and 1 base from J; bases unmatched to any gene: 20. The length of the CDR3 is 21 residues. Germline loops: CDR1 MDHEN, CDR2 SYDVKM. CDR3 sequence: CASSLYLEREGRDGSYNEQFF. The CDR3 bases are TGTGCCAGCAGTCTCTATCTGGAGCGGGAGGGCCGAGATGGGTCCTACAATGAGCAGTTCTTC.

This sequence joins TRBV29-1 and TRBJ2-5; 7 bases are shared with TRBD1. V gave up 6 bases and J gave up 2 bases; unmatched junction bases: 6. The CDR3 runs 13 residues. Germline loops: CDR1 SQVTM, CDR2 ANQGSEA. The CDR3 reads CSVRDSGQETQYF. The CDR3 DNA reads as TGCAGCGTACGGGACAGCGGACAAGAGACCCAGTACTTC.

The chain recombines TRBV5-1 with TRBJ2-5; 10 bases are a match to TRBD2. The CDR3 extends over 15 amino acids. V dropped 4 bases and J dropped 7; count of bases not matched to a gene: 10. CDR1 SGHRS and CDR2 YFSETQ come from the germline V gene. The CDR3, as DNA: TGCGCCAGCAGCCCAGGAGCGGGAGGGTCTGGGACCCAGTACTTC. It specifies CASSPGAGGSGTQYF.

The CDR3 region is CASSDHPQGSTGELFF. The CDR3 region has the DNA TGCGCCAGCAGTGACCACCCACAGGGGAGCACCGGGGAGCTGTTTTTT. The rearrangement uses TRBV10-2 and TRBJ2-2, with 7 nucleotides matching TRBD1. This CDR3 contains 16 residues. The trim removed 3 bases at V and 4 bases at J, leaving 8 bases unmatched. Germline V gene sequence: CDR1 WSHSY, CDR2 SAAADI.

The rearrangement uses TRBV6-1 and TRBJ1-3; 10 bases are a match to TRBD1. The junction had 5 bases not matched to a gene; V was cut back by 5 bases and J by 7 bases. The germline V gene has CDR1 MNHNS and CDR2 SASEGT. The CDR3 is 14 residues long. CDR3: CASSTRDRGNTIYF. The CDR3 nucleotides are TGTGCCAGCAGTACTCGGGACAGGGGTAACACCATATATTTT.

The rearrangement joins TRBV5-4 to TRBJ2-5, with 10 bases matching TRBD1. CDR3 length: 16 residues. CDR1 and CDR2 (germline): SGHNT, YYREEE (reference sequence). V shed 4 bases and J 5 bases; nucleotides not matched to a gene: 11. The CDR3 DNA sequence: TGTGCCAGCAGCGACGCCGCGACAGGGGGCTTGGAGACCCAGTACTTC. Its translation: CASSDAATGGLETQYF.

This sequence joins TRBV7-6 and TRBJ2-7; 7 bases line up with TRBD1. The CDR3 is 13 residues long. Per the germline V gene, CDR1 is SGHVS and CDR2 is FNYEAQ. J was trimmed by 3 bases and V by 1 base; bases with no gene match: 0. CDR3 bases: TGTGCCAGCAGCTTAGGGGACAGCTACGAGCAGTACTTC. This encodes CASSLGDSYEQYF.

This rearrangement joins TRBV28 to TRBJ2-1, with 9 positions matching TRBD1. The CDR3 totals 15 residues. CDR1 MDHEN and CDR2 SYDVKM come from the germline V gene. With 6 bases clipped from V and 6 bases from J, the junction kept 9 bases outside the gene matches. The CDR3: CASRPPGTGSNEQFF. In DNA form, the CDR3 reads TGTGCCAGCAGGCCCCCCGGGACAGGGTCCAATGAGCAGTTCTTC.

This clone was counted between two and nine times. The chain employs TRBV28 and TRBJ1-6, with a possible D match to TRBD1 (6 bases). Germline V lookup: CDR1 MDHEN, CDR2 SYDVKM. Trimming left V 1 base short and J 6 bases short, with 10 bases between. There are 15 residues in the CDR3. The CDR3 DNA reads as TGTGCCAGCAGTTTATCAGGGGTAGGTAATTCACCCCTCCACTTT. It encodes CASSLSGVGNSPLHF.

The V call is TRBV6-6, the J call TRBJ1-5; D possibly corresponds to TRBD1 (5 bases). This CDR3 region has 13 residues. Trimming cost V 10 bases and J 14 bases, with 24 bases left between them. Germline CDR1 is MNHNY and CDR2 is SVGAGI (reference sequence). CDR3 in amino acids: CATKNTGDLPEHF. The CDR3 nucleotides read TGTGCCACCAAAAACACAGGAGACCTGCCGGAGCATTTT.

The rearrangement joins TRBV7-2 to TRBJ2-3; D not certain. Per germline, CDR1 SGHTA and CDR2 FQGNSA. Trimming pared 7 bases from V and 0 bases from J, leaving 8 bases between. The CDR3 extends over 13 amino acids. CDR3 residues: CASTLLSTDTQYF. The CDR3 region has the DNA TGTGCCAGCACCCTCCTAAGCACAGATACGCAGTATTTT. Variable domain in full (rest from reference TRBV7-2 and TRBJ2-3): GAGVSQSPSNKVTEKGKDVELRCDPISGHTALYWYRQSLGQGLEFLIYFQGNSAPDKSGLPSDRFSAERTGGSVSTLTIQRTQQEDSAVYLCASTLLSTDTQYFGPGTRLTVL.

The CDR3 DNA sequence: TGTGCCTGGAGTCGTTACTCCAGGGGTGAAGATGAGCAGTTCTTC. Translating it yields CAWSRYSRGEDEQFF. This chain connects TRBV30 to TRBJ2-1, with D perhaps TRBD1 (6 bases). Germline V gene lookup returns CDR1 GTSNPN and CDR2 SVGIG (reference sequence). V lost 2 bases and J 8 bases, leaving 19 bases between the germline ends. The length of the CDR3 is 15 residues.